The next 21 T cell receptor beta chains were all read from a single sample in a study of cytomegalovirus exposure and HLA in healthy donors. With 60 Vbeta and 13 Jbeta primers, the PCR was carried out. The repertoire was sequenced with immunoSEQ multiplex PCR; TCRdb's copy has only in-frame clones and lacks some. The table lists 110,000 to 150,000 clones, around 72% of them singletons, with 4.3% in the top ten. Sample: PBMCs. Source of these receptors: a young man in good health and CMV-seropositive.

The CDR3 protein is CASSGLAGETQYF. The CDR3 DNA follows: TGTGCCAGCAGTGGACTAGCGGGAGAGACCCAGTACTTC. J is TRBJ2-5 and V is TRBV27; TRBD2 aligns across 11 bases. J gave up 4 bases and V 5 bases, and 0 bases lay outside the gene matches. CDR1 MNHEY and CDR2 SMNVEV come from the germline V gene (reference sequence). This CDR3 spans 13 amino acids.

The genes are TRBV10-3 and TRBJ2-6; D possibly corresponds to TRBD1 (7 bases). Deletions cut 3 bases from V and 4 bases from J, with 10 bases between. The CDR3 is made up of 15 amino acids. Per germline, CDR1 ENHRY and CDR2 SYGVKD. Here the CDR3 DNA reads TGTGCCATCAGTGACAGGGGGGAGGGGGCCAACGTCCTGACTTTC. This translates into CAISDRGEGANVLTF.

The CDR3 sequence: CAWYRHSGANVLTF. The CDR3 DNA sequence: TGTGCCTGGTATCGACACTCTGGGGCCAACGTCCTGACTTTC. This chain uses TRBV30 with TRBJ2-6; no firm D call. Germline V CDR1 and CDR2: GTSNPN, SVGIG (reference sequence). This CDR3 has 14 residues. Deletions cut 5 bases from V and 0 bases from J, with 8 bases between.

The chain links TRBV5-4 to TRBJ2-2, with TRBD2 identical over 7 bases. J was trimmed by 2 bases and V by 4 bases; bases with no gene match: 17. Germline lookup yields CDR1 SGHNT and CDR2 YYREEE (reference sequence). This CDR3 comprises 19 residues. The DNA of the CDR3 is TGTGCCAGCAGCGAGGAGGCAGCCGGGAGCGGGAAAAACACCGGGGAGCTGTTTTTT. It encodes CASSEEAAGSGKNTGELFF. The full variable domain, its missing parts supplied by reference TRBV5-4 and TRBJ2-2, is ETGVTQSPTHLIKTRGQQVTLRCSSQSGHNTVSWYQQALGQGPQFIFQYYREEENGRGNFPPRFSGLQFPNYSSELNVNALELDDSALYLCASSEEAAGSGKNTGELFFGEGSRLTVL.

The V gene is TRBV4-2, the J gene TRBJ2-5; TRBD1 matches 7 bases. The CDR3 extends over 14 amino acids. V lost 4 bases and J lost 4; bases outside the gene matches: 6. Germline values: CDR1 LGHNA, CDR2 YNFKEQ. CDR3 amino acids: CASSPDRVRETQYF. The DNA for the CDR3 is TGTGCCAGCAGCCCCGACAGGGTTCGAGAGACCCAGTACTTC.

The chain links TRBV29-1 to TRBJ2-5; 10 bases line up with TRBD1. This CDR3 is built from 13 residues. The ends lost 6 bases at V and 5 bases at J; junction bases unmatched: 6. CDR1 and CDR2 from the germline V gene are SQVTM and ANQGSEA. CDR3 in DNA: TGCAGCGTAACCGGGACAGGGGAGGAGACCCAGTACTTC. Translated, it gives CSVTGTGEETQYF.

This sequence joins TRBV30 and TRBJ2-5; D is undetermined. With the DNA end fitting TRBJ2-7 better, the J assignment may be wrong. Germline lookup yields CDR1 GTSNPN and CDR2 SVGIG (reference sequence). The CDR3 has 15 amino acids. In DNA, the CDR3 is TGTGCCTGGAGTGATGGAGTTTATGGCGGATACGAGCAGTACTTC. It specifies CAWSDGVYGGYEQYF.

The rearrangement links TRBV28 to TRBJ1-2; TRBD1 is a possible D gene (5 bases). V lost 3 bases to trimming and J lost 8 bases, with 13 bases between them. The CDR3 covers 13 residues. Germline values: CDR1 MDHEN, CDR2 SYDVKM. CDR3 region: CASSFDRLYGYTF. CDR3 DNA sequence: TGTGCCAGCAGTTTTGACAGACTTTACGGCTACACCTTC.

This chain joins TRBV6-5 and TRBJ2-7; 7 nucleotides align to TRBD2. After removal of 1 base from V and 6 bases from J, the junction contained 9 bases not matched to a gene. There are 15 residues in the CDR3. Germline values: CDR1 MNHEY, CDR2 SVGAGI. In DNA, the CDR3 is TGTGCCAGCAGTTACTGGGGGGGGAGCTTAAGCGAGCAGTACTTC. Protein sequence: CASSYWGGSLSEQYF.

The V and J genes are TRBV7-2 and TRBJ2-7, with 9 bases fitting TRBD2. Germline V gene sequence: CDR1 SGHTA, CDR2 FQGNSA. J was trimmed by 1 base and V by 0 bases; bases with no gene match: 7. This CDR3 is built from 17 residues. CDR3 sequence reads: CASSLASSSGVSYEQYF. CDR3 nucleotide sequence: TGTGCCAGCAGCTTAGCTTCCTCTAGCGGGGTATCCTACGAGCAGTACTTC. Full variable domain (rest looked up from reference TRBV7-2 and TRBJ2-7): GAGVSQSPSNKVTEKGKDVELRCDPISGHTALYWYRQSLGQGLEFLIYFQGNSAPDKSGLPSDRFSAERTGGSVSTLTIQRTQQEDSAVYLCASSLASSSGVSYEQYFGPGTRLTVT.

This rearrangement joins TRBV7-9 to TRBJ2-2; 8 nucleotides agree with TRBD1. CDR1 SEHNR and CDR2 FQNEAQ come from the germline V gene (reference sequence). Trimming at V came to 5 bases and at J to 7 bases, leaving 9 bases not matched to a gene. The CDR3 has 15 residues. Written as DNA, the CDR3 is TGTGCCAGCAGCCCTCCGGGACAGGAAGGCGGGGAGCTGTTTTTT. Translating it yields CASSPPGQEGGELFF.

Worth noting for this clone: The junction shows a germline mismatch at one end, possibly a read error. The rearrangement joins TRBV7-9 to TRBJ2-3; a weak D match, TRBD2 (6 bases). Per the germline V gene, CDR1 is SEHNR and CDR2 is FQNEAQ (reference sequence). This CDR3 is built from 16 residues. The CDR3 DNA reads as TGTGCCGGCAGCCTCACCGGGAGAGTGAGCACAGATACGCAGTATTTT. Protein product: CAGSLTGRVSTDTQYF. The complete variable domain, with remaining parts taken from reference TRBV7-9 and TRBJ2-3, reads DTGVSQNPRHKITKRGQNVTFRCDPISEHNRLYWYRQTLGQGPEFLTYFQNEAQLEKSRLLSDRFSAERPKGSFSTLEIQRTEQGDSAMYLCAGSLTGRVSTDTQYFGPGTRLTVL.

This rearrangement joins TRBV27 to TRBJ2-3, with 7 bases matching TRBD1. The trim removed 7 bases at V and 6 bases at J, leaving 13 bases unmatched. Per the germline V gene, CDR1 is MNHEY and CDR2 is SMNVEV (reference sequence). The CDR3 has 15 amino acids. CDR3 nucleotide sequence: TGTGCCAGCAACAGGGGTAGAGGGTTGGAGGATACGCAGTATTTT. Translation: CASNRGRGLEDTQYF.

The chain uses TRBV7-6 and TRBJ2-1, with 8 bases matching TRBD2. The CDR3 covers 15 residues. The germline V gene has CDR1 SGHVS and CDR2 FNYEAQ. The trim removed 3 bases at V and 5 bases at J, leaving 6 bases unmatched. CDR3 coding DNA: TGTGCCAGCAGCTTGGGGACTAGTGGCAACAATGAGCAGTTCTTC. It yields the protein CASSLGTSGNNEQFF.

As for this clone: The same CDR3 also results from other DNA sequences found in this sample. V and J are TRBV7-2 and TRBJ2-7; D call uncertain. The CDR3 consists of 11 residues. Germline V gene data show CDR1 as SGHTA and CDR2 as FQGNSA. Between the trimmed V and J ends, which lost 4 bases and 6 bases, there was a span of 7 bases. The CDR3 DNA is TGTGCCAGCAGCTCCAGAGGCGAGCAGTACTTC. Translating it yields CASSSRGEQYF. The entire variable domain, with the rest obtained from reference TRBV7-2 and TRBJ2-7, is as follows: GAGVSQSPSNKVTEKGKDVELRCDPISGHTALYWYRQSLGQGLEFLIYFQGNSAPDKSGLPSDRFSAERTGGSVSTLTIQRTQQEDSAVYLCASSSRGEQYFGPGTRLTVT.

The gene calls are TRBV4-2 and TRBJ2-7; 10 nucleotides line up with TRBD1. Losses at the gene ends were 3 bases for V and 2 bases for J; bases not matched to a gene: 10. Germline V gene data show CDR1 as LGHNA and CDR2 as YNFKEQ. The CDR3 runs 17 residues. The chain's CDR3 is CASSHAGTGEEAYEQYF. The CDR3 nucleotides read TGTGCCAGCAGCCACGCCGGGACAGGGGAAGAGGCCTACGAGCAGTACTTC.

J is TRBJ2-7 and V is TRBV11-2; 14 bases fit TRBD2. V gave up 4 bases and J gave up 2 bases; unmatched junction bases: 4. The germline gives CDR1 SGHAT, CDR2 FQNNGV. This CDR3 is 16 amino acids long. CDR3 region: CASSSGLAGVTYEQYF. CDR3 nucleotides: TGTGCCAGCAGCTCGGGACTAGCGGGAGTCACCTACGAGCAGTACTTC.

This sequence joins TRBV10-2 and TRBJ2-3; D is ambiguous. The germline CDR1 and CDR2 sequences are WSHSY and SAAADI. CDR3 length: 14 amino acids. The CDR3 reads CVTVGVRSTDTQYF. In nucleotides, the CDR3 is TGCGTCACAGTAGGTGTCCGAAGCACAGATACGCAGTATTTT.

This rearrangement joins TRBV5-1 to TRBJ2-3; 8 nucleotides line up with TRBD2. The CDR3 contains 15 residues. The ends lost 4 bases at V and 4 bases at J; junction bases unmatched: 8. Germline CDR1 reads SGHRS; CDR2 reads YFSETQ. The CDR3, as DNA: TGCGCCAGCAGCACCCTCGGGGGGGGTTCAGATACGCAGTATTTT. Translated: CASSTLGGGSDTQYF.

The chain combines TRBV29-1 with TRBJ2-1; D is perhaps TRBD1 (6 bases). CDR3 size: 12 residues. Trimming cost V 7 bases and J 5 bases, with 12 bases left between them. Germline CDR1 is SQVTM and CDR2 is ANQGSEA. CDR3 coding DNA: TGCAGCGCTGTTGGACAGCACAATGAGCAGTTCTTC. Translating gives CSAVGQHNEQFF.

This clone has a single count. The V call is TRBV27, the J call TRBJ1-3, with 7 bases fitting TRBD1. CDR1 and CDR2 (germline): MNHEY, SMNVEV (reference sequence). Trimming removed 3 bases from V and 3 bases from J; junction bases left unmatched: 5. The CDR3 runs 15 residues. CDR3 sequence: CASSFTGERGNTIYF. CDR3 coding DNA: TGTGCCAGCAGTTTCACAGGGGAACGTGGAAACACCATATATTTT.